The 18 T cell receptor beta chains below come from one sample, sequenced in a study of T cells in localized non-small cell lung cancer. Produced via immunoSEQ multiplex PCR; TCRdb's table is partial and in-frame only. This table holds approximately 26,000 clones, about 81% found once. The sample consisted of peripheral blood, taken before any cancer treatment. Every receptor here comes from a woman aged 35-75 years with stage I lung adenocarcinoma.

CDR3 sequence reads: CASSLGHLSSGNTIYF. The CDR3 region has the DNA TGCGCCAGCAGCTTAGGACACTTGAGCTCTGGAAACACCATATATTTT. The chain recombines TRBV5-1 with TRBJ1-3; perhaps TRBD1 as D (5 bases). The CDR3 runs 16 residues. Deletions cut 2 bases from V and 0 bases from J, with 12 bases between. The germline gives CDR1 SGHRS, CDR2 YFSETQ.

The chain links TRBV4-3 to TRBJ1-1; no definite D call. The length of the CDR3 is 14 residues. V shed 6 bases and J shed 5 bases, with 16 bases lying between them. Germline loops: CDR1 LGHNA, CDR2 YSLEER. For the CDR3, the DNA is TGCGCCAGCAGTAAAGCACTGACTGAGACTGAAGCTTTCTTT. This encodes CASSKALTETEAFF.

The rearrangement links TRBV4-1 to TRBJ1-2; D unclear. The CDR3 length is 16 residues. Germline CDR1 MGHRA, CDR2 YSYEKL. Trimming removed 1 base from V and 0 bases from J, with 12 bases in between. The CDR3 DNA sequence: TGCGCCAGCAGCCAAGGCGGAGGGTTAGCTAACTATGGCTACACCTTC. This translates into CASSQGGGLANYGYTF.

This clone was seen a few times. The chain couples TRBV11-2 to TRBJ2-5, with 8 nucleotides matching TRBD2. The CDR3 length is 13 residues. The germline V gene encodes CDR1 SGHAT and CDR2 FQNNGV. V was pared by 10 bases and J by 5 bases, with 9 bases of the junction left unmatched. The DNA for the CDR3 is TGTGCCACTTCGCCGGGACTAGGGGAGACCCAGTACTTC. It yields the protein CATSPGLGETQYF. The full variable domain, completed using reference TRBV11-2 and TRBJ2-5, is EAGVAQSPRYKIIEKRQSVAFWCNPISGHATLYWYQQILGQGPKLLIQFQNNGVVDDSQLPKDRFSAERLKGVDSTLKIQPAKLEDSAVYLCATSPGLGETQYFGPGTRLLVL.

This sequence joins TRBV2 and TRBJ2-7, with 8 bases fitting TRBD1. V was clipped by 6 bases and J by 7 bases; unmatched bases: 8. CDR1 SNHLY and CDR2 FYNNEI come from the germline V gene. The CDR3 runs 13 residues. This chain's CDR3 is CASRQDRDKEQYF. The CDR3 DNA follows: TGTGCCAGCAGGCAGGACAGGGATAAAGAGCAGTACTTC.

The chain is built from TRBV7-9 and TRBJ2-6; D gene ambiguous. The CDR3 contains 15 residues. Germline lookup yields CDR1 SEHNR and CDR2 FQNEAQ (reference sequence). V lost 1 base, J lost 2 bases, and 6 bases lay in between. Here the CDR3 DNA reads TGTGCCAGCAGCTTAGTTGGGACTGGGGCCAACGTCCTGACTTTC. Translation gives CASSLVGTGANVLTF. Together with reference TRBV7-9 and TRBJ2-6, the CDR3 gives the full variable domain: DTGVSQNPRHKITKRGQNVTFRCDPISEHNRLYWYRQTLGQGPEFLTYFQNEAQLEKSRLLSDRFSAERPKGSFSTLEIQRTEQGDSAMYLCASSLVGTGANVLTFGAGSRLTVL.

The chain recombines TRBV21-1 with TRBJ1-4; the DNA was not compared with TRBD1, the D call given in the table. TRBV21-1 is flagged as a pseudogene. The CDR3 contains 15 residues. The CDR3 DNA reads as TGTGCCAGCAGCAGACACAGGGGGGCTAATGAAAAACTGTTTTTT. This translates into CASSRHRGANEKLFF.

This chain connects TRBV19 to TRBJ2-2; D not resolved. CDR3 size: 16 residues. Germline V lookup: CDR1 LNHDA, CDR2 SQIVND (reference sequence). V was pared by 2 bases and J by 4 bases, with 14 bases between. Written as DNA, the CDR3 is TGTGCCAGTAGTATATGGTCCAGCGAGAGCACCGGGGAGCTGTTTTTT. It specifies CASSIWSSESTGELFF.

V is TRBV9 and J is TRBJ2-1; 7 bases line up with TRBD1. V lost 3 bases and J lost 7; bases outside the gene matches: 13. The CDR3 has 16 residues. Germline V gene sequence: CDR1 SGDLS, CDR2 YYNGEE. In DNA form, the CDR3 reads TGTGCCAGCAGCGCCTTAACGACAGGGTATCGTAATGAGCAGTTCTTC. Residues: CASSALTTGYRNEQFF.

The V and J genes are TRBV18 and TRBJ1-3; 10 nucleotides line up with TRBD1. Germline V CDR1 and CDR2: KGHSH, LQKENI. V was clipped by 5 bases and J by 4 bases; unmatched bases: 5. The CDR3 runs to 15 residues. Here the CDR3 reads CASSAGTGEGNTIYF. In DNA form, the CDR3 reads TGTGCCAGCTCAGCCGGGACAGGGGAAGGAAACACCATATATTTT.

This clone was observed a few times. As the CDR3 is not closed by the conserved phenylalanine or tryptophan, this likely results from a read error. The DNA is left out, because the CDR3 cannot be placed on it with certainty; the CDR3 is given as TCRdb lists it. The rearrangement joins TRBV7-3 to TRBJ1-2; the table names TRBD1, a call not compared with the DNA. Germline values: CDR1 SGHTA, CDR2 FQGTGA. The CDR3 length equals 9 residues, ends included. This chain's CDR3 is CASSRTVEI.

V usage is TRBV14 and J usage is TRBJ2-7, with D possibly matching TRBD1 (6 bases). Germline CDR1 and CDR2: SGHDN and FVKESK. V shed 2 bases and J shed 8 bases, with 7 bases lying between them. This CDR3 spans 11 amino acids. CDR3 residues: CASSQQGKQYF. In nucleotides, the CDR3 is TGTGCCAGCAGCCAACAGGGGAAGCAGTACTTC.

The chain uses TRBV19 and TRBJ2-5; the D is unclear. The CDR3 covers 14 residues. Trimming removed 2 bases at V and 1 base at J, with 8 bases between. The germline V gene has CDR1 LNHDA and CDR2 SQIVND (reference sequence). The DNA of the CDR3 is TGTGCCAGTAGTATAACGCTACTCCAAGAGACCCAGTACTTC. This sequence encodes CASSITLLQETQYF.

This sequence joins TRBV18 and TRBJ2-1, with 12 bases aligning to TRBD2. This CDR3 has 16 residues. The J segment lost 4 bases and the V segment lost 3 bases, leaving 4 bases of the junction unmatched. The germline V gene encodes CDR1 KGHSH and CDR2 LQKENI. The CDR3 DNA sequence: TGTGCCAGCTCACCCCTGACTAGCGGGGGATACAATGAGCAGTTCTTC. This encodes CASSPLTSGGYNEQFF.

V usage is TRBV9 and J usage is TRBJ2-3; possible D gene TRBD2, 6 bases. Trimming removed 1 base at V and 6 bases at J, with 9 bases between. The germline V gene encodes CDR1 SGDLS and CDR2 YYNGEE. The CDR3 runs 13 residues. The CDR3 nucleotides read TGTGCCAGCAGCGTAACTAGCTGGGATACGCAGTATTTT. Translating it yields CASSVTSWDTQYF.

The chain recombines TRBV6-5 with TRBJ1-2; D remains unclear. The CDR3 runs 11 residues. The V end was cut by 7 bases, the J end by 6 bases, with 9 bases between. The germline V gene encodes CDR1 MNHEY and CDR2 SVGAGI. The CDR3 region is CASTPGDGYTF. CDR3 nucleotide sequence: TGTGCCAGCACGCCAGGCGATGGCTACACCTTC.

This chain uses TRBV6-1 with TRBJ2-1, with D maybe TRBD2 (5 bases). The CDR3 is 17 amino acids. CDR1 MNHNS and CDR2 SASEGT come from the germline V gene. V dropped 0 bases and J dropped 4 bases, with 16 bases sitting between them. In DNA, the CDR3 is TGTGCCAGCAGTGAAGCTCTAGGGAGTGGACTTTACAATGAGCAGTTCTTC. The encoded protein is CASSEALGSGLYNEQFF.

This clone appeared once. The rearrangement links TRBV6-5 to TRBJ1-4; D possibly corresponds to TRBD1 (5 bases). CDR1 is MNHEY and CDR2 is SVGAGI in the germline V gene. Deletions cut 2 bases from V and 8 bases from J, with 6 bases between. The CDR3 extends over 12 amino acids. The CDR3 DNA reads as TGTGCCAGCAGTTACCAGGGCGAAAAACTGTTTTTT. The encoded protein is CASSYQGEKLFF.